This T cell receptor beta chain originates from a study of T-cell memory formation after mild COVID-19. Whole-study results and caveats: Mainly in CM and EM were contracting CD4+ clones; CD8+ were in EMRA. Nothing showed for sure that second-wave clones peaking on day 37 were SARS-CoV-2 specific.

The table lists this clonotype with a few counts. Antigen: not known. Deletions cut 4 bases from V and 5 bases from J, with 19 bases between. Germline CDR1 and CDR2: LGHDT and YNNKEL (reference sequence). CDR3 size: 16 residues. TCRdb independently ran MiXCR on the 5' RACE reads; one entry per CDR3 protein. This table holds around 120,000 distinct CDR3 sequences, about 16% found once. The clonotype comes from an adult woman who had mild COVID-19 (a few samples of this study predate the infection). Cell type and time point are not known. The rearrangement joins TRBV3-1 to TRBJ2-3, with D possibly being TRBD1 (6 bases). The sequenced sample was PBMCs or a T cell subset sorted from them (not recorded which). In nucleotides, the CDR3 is TGTGCCAGCAGCCGGACGGGACAAATCAGGATAGATACGCAGTATTTT. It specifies CASSRTGQIRIDTQYF.